The 10 T cell receptor beta chains below come from one sample, sequenced in a study of PD-1 blockade in classical Hodgkin lymphoma. Assay used: immunoSEQ multiplex PCR; TCRdb lists only in-frame clones, some missing. This table holds roughly 30,000 clones, around 81% found once. The time point here: cycle 4 day 1 (C4D1), after 6 weeks of nivolumab. Each patient's relapse followed autologous stem cell transplantation, and brentuximab vedotin exposure varied. The sample here was peripheral blood mononuclear cells (PBMCs), taken before the fourth cycle of nivolumab. Source of these receptors: a human donor with classical Hodgkin lymphoma.

This chain connects TRBV5-6 to TRBJ1-5; 8 positions match TRBD1. CDR3 length equals 16 residues. CDR1 SGHDT and CDR2 YYEEEE come from the germline V gene. Trimming cost V 3 bases and J 1 base; bases outside gene matches: 6. The CDR3 coding sequence is TGTGCCAGCAGCTCCATTCAGGGGGCAAGCAATCAGCCCCAGCATTTT. Amino acids: CASSSIQGASNQPQHF.

The chain links TRBV4-3 to TRBJ1-6, with 7 bases lining up with TRBD1. CDR1 LGHNA and CDR2 YSLEER come from the germline V gene. The J segment lost 1 base and the V segment lost 4 bases, leaving 4 bases of the junction unmatched. The CDR3 spans 16 residues. CDR3 nucleotides: TGCGCCAGCAGCCCGGGACAGAAATCCTATAATTCACCCCTCCACTTT. Encoded protein: CASSPGQKSYNSPLHF.

This clone was recorded a few times. The genes are TRBV4-3 and TRBJ2-6; possible D gene TRBD1, 6 bases. The V end was cut by 0 bases, the J end by 3 bases, with 12 bases between. There are 17 residues in the CDR3. Per germline, CDR1 LGHNA and CDR2 YSLEER. The CDR3 DNA is TGCGCCAGCAGCCAAGACATACAGGGACGTGGGGCCAACGTCCTGACTTTC. This encodes CASSQDIQGRGANVLTF.

The genes are TRBV5-1 and TRBJ1-4; D call uncertain. The germline gives CDR1 SGHRS, CDR2 YFSETQ. Trimming pared 0 bases from V and 8 bases from J, leaving 8 bases between. The CDR3 extends over 13 amino acids. The CDR3 is CASSLGQREKLFF. DNA for the CDR3: TGCGCCAGCAGCTTGGGGCAGAGGGAAAAACTGTTTTTT.

The J gene is TRBJ2-3, the V gene TRBV7-2; 9 bases align to TRBD1. The CDR3 runs 14 residues. Germline values: CDR1 SGHTA, CDR2 FQGNSA. With V trimmed by 5 bases and J by 6 bases, 6 bases remained unmatched. In DNA form, the CDR3 reads TGTGCCAGCAGCCGACAGGGGGTAATCGATACGCAGTATTTT. Translating it yields CASSRQGVIDTQYF.

This clone was observed a few times. This chain connects TRBV4-1 to TRBJ1-2, with 10 positions matching TRBD1. Germline values: CDR1 MGHRA, CDR2 YSYEKL. This CDR3 comprises 15 residues. V shed 0 bases, J shed 4 bases, and the junction held 2 bases outside the gene matches. This chain's CDR3 is CASSQDRTGGYGYTF. The DNA of the CDR3 is TGCGCCAGCAGCCAAGATCGGACAGGGGGCTATGGCTACACCTTC.

The chain is built from TRBV7-6 and TRBJ2-1, with 8 positions matching TRBD2. The CDR3 covers 12 residues. CDR1 and CDR2 from the germline V gene are SGHVS and FNYEAQ. Losses at the gene ends were 5 bases for V and 12 bases for J; bases not matched to a gene: 6. The CDR3 nucleotides are TGTGCCAGCAGCCCTAGCGGGTACGTGCAGTTCTTC. Translation: CASSPSGYVQFF.

The chain has TRBV7-2 and TRBJ1-2; D is uncertain. Trimming stripped 1 base from V and 1 base from J, with 7 bases between. Germline loops: CDR1 SGHTA, CDR2 FQGNSA. The CDR3 has 14 residues. Written as DNA, the CDR3 is TGTGCCAGCAGCTTAGGACCGATTAACTATGGCTACACCTTC. It yields the protein CASSLGPINYGYTF.

The chain has TRBV9 and TRBJ1-1, with 7 bases identical to TRBD1. This CDR3 is 15 amino acids long. CDR1 and CDR2 (germline): SGDLS, YYNGEE. V lost 3 bases, J lost 5 bases, and 10 bases stayed unmatched. CDR3 nucleotide sequence: TGTGCCAGCAGCGGGAGACAGGGATACCCTACTGAAGCTTTCTTT. This sequence encodes CASSGRQGYPTEAFF.

This clone came up a few times. The rearrangement joins TRBV19 to TRBJ2-6, with a weak D call TRBD1 (8 bases). From germline, CDR1 is LNHDA and CDR2 SQIVND (reference sequence). Trimming stripped 7 bases from V and 0 bases from J, with 19 bases between. CDR3 length: 18 residues. Here the CDR3 reads CASTRGDRFLSGANVLTF. The DNA for the CDR3 is TGTGCCAGTACCCGGGGGGACAGGTTTCTCTCTGGGGCCAACGTCCTGACTTTC.